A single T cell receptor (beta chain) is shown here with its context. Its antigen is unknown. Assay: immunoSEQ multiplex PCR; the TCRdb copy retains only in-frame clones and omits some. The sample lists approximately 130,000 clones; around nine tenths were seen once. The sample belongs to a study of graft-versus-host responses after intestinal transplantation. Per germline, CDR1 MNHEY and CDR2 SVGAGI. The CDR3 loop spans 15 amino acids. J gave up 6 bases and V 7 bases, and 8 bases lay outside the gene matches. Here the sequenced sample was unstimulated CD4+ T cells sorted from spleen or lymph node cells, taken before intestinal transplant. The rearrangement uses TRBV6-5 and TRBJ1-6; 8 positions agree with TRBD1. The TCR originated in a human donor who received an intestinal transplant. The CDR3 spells CASTMATGVNSPLHF. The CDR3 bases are TGTGCCAGCACCATGGCGACAGGGGTTAATTCACCCCTCCACTTT.